Sequencing of this T cell receptor (beta chain) was carried out in a study of T cell changes during pregnancy in multiple sclerosis. Clones were read by immunoSEQ multiplex PCR, and TCRdb kept only the in-frame ones, dropping some. Of about 51,000 clones listed, 85% to 95% are singletons. The V gene's germline CDR1 is GTSNPN and CDR2 SVGIG (reference sequence). This CDR3 has 13 residues. After removal of 1 base from V and 5 bases from J, the junction contained 2 bases not matched to a gene. This receptor was identified in a female donor with multiple sclerosis, enrolled in a pregnancy study. V gene TRBV30 combines with J gene TRBJ1-1, with 9 positions matching TRBD1. This specimen consisted of CD4+ T cells from peripheral blood mononuclear cells, obtained in the second trimester of pregnancy. The chain's CDR3 is CAWSGTGETEAFF. CDR3 nucleotides: TGTGCCTGGAGTGGGACAGGGGAAACTGAAGCTTTCTTT.